The 12 T cell receptor beta chains below come from one sample, sequenced in a study of T-cell reconstitution after alpha-beta-depleted transplantation in children. This sample's TCRbeta library carried unique molecular identifier barcodes. TCRdb ran MiXCR on the PCR reads and lists one entry per CDR3 protein. The profile shows a few hundred thousand distinct CDR3 sequences, around 9.7% of them singletons. This sample comprised PBMCs from the stem cell graft donor, obtained from the stem cell graft. These receptors were obtained from a human donor who donated a stem cell graft to a child with SCID.

The table lists this clonotype with many counts. The chain uses TRBV20-1 and TRBJ2-3; 13 bases match TRBD2. CDR1 is DFQATT, CDR2 SNEGSKA, per germline (reference sequence). The CDR3 is 18 residues long. V was pared by 2 bases and J by 0 bases, with 8 bases of the junction left unmatched. CDR3 bases: TGCAGTGCTAGAACCCCGGGACTAGCGGGGCATAGCACAGATACGCAGTATTTT. This sequence encodes CSARTPGLAGHSTDTQYF.

This clonotype showed up many times. V gene TRBV12-3 or TRBV12-4 combines with J gene TRBJ2-5; a possible D gene is TRBD1 (5 bases). V dropped 4 bases and J dropped 0 bases, with 12 bases sitting between them. This CDR3 spans 15 amino acids. CDR3 coding DNA: TGTGCCAGCAGTTCCTACAAGACAGACCAAGAGACCCAGTACTTC. Amino acid sequence: CASSSYKTDQETQYF.

This clonotype came up many times. This sequence joins TRBV7-9 and TRBJ1-2, with a weak D call TRBD1 (5 bases). Between the trimmed V and J ends, which lost 11 bases and 6 bases, there was a span of 16 bases. Per germline, CDR1 SEHNR and CDR2 FQNEAQ (reference sequence). CDR3 length: 12 amino acids. This CDR3 is CAARRDLDGYTF. The CDR3 region has the DNA TGTGCCGCTCGCCGGGACTTAGATGGCTACACCTTC.

In its sample, this clonotype was seen many times. A junction boundary mismatches the germline segment, possibly from a read error. The chain couples TRBV7-2 to TRBJ1-4, with D possibly being TRBD1 (6 bases). The CDR3 runs 15 residues. The germline V gene has CDR1 SGHTA and CDR2 FQGNSA. The CDR3 region is CASSLAAGVNDKLFF. CDR3 coding DNA: TGTGCCAGCAGCTTAGCCGCAGGGGTTAATGACAAACTGTTTTTT.

Points on this clonotype: Given a much more abundant clone one base away, this may be a read error. The chain recombines TRBV29-1 with TRBJ2-1, with TRBD1 matching over 9 bases. The CDR3 extends over 12 amino acids. Germline V lookup: CDR1 SQVTM, CDR2 ANQGSEA. Unmatched junction bases numbered 7, after V lost 7 bases and J lost 9 bases. CDR3 region: CSGLQGAVEQFF. DNA of the CDR3: TGCAGCGGGCTACAGGGGGCGGTTGAGCAGTTCTTC.

This clonotype was observed at least ten times. V and J are TRBV12-3 or TRBV12-4 and TRBJ1-2, with 7 bases aligning to TRBD1. The CDR3 is 16 residues long. The V gene end was trimmed by 4 bases and the J gene end by 0 bases; junction bases not matched to a gene: 8. This CDR3 reads CASSSSGQVANYGYTF. The CDR3 DNA is TGTGCCAGCAGTTCCTCCGGACAGGTAGCTAACTATGGCTACACCTTC.

Comment on this clonotype: A junction end diverges from the germline sequence, so it may reflect a read error. The rearrangement links TRBV5-1 to TRBJ2-2; D might be TRBD1 (5 bases). CDR1 SGHRS and CDR2 YFSETQ come from the germline V gene. This CDR3 has 15 residues. DNA of the CDR3: TGCGCCACCGAGCCGACAAGGGGCGGCACCTGGGAGCTGTTTTTT. Translated: CATEPTRGGTWELFF.

In this sample, this clonotype turned up many times. CDR3 bases: TGTGCCAGCAGTAACAGACTGGATGCTAGCACAGATACGCAGTATTTT. This sequence encodes CASSNRLDASTDTQYF. The V call is TRBV2, the J call TRBJ2-3; D is undetermined. This CDR3 spans 16 amino acids. V lost 5 bases, J lost 0 bases, and 15 bases lay in between. CDR1 and CDR2 (germline): SNHLY, FYNNEI.

This clonotype was counted ten times or more. One junction end does not reproduce the germline sequence, and a read error may be involved. This chain connects TRBV5-5 to TRBJ1-5, with a tentative D call TRBD1 (6 bases). This CDR3 has 17 residues. Per germline, CDR1 SGHKS and CDR2 YYEKEE (reference sequence). The CDR3 loop reads CASRLGARVDSNQPQHF. The CDR3 DNA sequence: TGTGCCAGCAGGTTGGGGGCCCGGGTCGATAGCAATCAGCCCCAGCATTTT.

Ten or more counts support this clonotype. The chain uses TRBV5-1 and TRBJ1-1, with D possibly matching TRBD1 (5 bases). This CDR3 has 14 amino acids. Deletions cut 3 bases from V and 5 bases from J, with 14 bases between. Germline V gene lookup returns CDR1 SGHRS and CDR2 YFSETQ. The CDR3 DNA follows: TGCGCCAGCAGCTCCCGGGGGGGAGGGACTGAAGCTTTCTTT. Translation gives CASSSRGGGTEAFF.

This chain links TRBV19 with TRBJ2-3; 10 nucleotides line up with TRBD1. CDR1 is LNHDA and CDR2 is SQIVND in the germline V gene (reference sequence). V was pared by 5 bases and J by 4 bases, with 9 bases of the junction left unmatched. CDR3 length equals 16 residues. Here the CDR3 reads CASSALTGGEADTQYF. The CDR3 region has the DNA TGTGCCAGTAGTGCCCTGACAGGGGGCGAAGCAGATACGCAGTATTTT. The whole variable domain, filled in from reference TRBV19 and TRBJ2-3, reads DGGITQSPKYLFRKEGQNVTLSCEQNLNHDAMYWYRQDPGQGLRLIYYSQIVNDFQKGDIAEGYSVSREKKESFPLTVTSAQKNPTAFYLCASSALTGGEADTQYFGPGTRLTVL.

At least ten counts were recorded for this clonotype. The chain joins TRBV7-6 to TRBJ2-7; D gene unclear. Germline V gene data show CDR1 as SGHVS and CDR2 as FNYEAQ. This CDR3 has 14 amino acids. V lost 1 base, J lost 1 base, and 8 bases lay in between. CDR3 region: CASSLGHDSYEQYF. The DNA for the CDR3 is TGTGCCAGCAGCTTAGGACATGATTCCTACGAGCAGTACTTC.